The rows below give T cell receptor beta chains drawn from one sample of a study of cytomegalovirus exposure and HLA in healthy donors. The table came from immunoSEQ multiplex PCR; TCRdb's copy has only in-frame clones and leaves some out. The table has roughly 100,000 clones, 60% to 75% seen once. The sample consisted of PBMCs. These TCRs come from a man aged 40-50 years in good health and CMV-seropositive. Both conserved end residues are part of each CDR3. The D gene is left open where the match is weak. A clone size is listed for some rows: how often the clone was seen (once, few, many), or a class if it is expanded.

d_gene,abundance,j_gene,v_gene,CDR3aa,CDR3nt
NA,NA,TRBJ2-7,TRBV2,CASSAYAGMRGYEQYF,TGTGCCAGCAGTGCTTATGCCGGGATGCGTGGGTACGAGCAGTACTTC
TRBD2,NA,TRBJ2-2,TRBV7-2,CASSLVRGGGVGELFF,TGTGCCAGCAGCTTAGTTCGGGGCGGGGGTGTTGGGGAGCTGTTTTTT
TRBD1,few,TRBJ1-1,TRBV4-3,CASSPGQGREVAEAFF,TGCGCCAGCAGCCCGGGACAGGGACGAGAGGTGGCTGAAGCTTTCTTT
NA,NA,TRBJ1-5,TRBV27,CASSFRRDSSNQPQHF,TGTGCCAGCAGTTTCCGCCGAGACAGTAGCAATCAGCCCCAGCATTTT
NA,few,TRBJ2-2,TRBV6-5,CASSYSPPGIPGELFF,TGTGCCAGCAGTTACTCCCCCCCAGGGATTCCCGGGGAGCTGTTTTTT
TRBD1,few,TRBJ1-5,TRBV4-1,CASSQDRQGRQPQHF,TGCGCCAGCAGCCAGGACCGACAGGGGCGACAGCCCCAGCATTTT
TRBD1,NA,TRBJ1-5,TRBV7-2,CASSQRQGAPPQHF,TGTGCCAGCAGCCAACGACAGGGGGCGCCGCCCCAGCATTTT
NA,NA,TRBJ1-1,TRBV5-1,CASSLGGGQNTEAFF,TGCGCCAGCAGCCTGGGGGGGGGCCAGAACACTGAAGCTTTCTTT
NA,NA,TRBJ1-5,TRBV9,CASSVAGGNQPQHF,TGTGCCAGCAGCGTAGCAGGGGGCAATCAGCCCCAGCATTTT
TRBD1,NA,TRBJ2-3,TRBV4-1,CASSQDRQGATSTDTQYF,TGCGCCAGCAGCCAGGACAGACAGGGGGCCACTAGCACAGATACGCAGTATTTT
NA,NA,TRBJ2-3,TRBV5-4,CASTSPTDTQYF,TGTGCCAGCACCTCTCCCACAGATACGCAGTATTTT
TRBD1,NA,TRBJ1-1,TRBV6-1,CASSENDRDTEAFF,TGTGCCAGCAGTGAAAACGACAGGGACACTGAAGCTTTCTTT
NA,NA,TRBJ2-7,TRBV6-5,CASAEQAPSYEQYF,TGTGCCAGCGCAGAACAGGCCCCTTCCTACGAGCAGTACTTC
NA,NA,TRBJ2-2,TRBV6-5,CASSRTGGDTGELFF,TGTGCCAGCAGCCGGACAGGAGGGGACACCGGGGAGCTGTTTTTT
NA,few,TRBJ1-1,TRBV10-2,CASSELHLNTEAFF,TGCGCCAGCAGTGAGTTACATTTGAACACTGAAGCTTTCTTT
NA,NA,TRBJ2-1,TRBV6-5,CASSPLYNEQFF,TGTGCCAGCAGTCCCTTATACAATGAGCAGTTCTTC
NA,few,TRBJ1-4,TRBV5-1,CASSFGGYNEKLFF,TGCGCCAGCAGCTTCGGGGGATATAATGAAAAACTGTTTTTT
NA,few,TRBJ2-7,TRBV6-6,CASSYGDSPYEQYF,TGTGCCAGCAGTTACGGGGACTCCCCCTACGAGCAGTACTTC
NA,NA,TRBJ2-7,TRBV4-3,CASSQEHLRGARAEAGEQYF,TGCGCCAGCAGCCAAGAACATCTCCGCGGGGCTCGGGCCGAAGCTGGCGAGCAGTACTTC
TRBD1,few,TRBJ2-3,TRBV6-1,CASRHRGQSTDTQYF,TGTGCCAGCAGACACAGGGGGCAAAGCACAGATACGCAGTATTTT
NA,NA,TRBJ2-3,TRBV29-1,CSVDRPESSTDTQYF,TGCAGCGTTGACAGGCCAGAGAGTAGCACAGATACGCAGTATTTT
TRBD1,NA,TRBJ1-5,TRBV19,CASSINRGEPQHF,TGTGCCAGTAGTATAAACAGGGGGGAGCCCCAGCATTTT
TRBD1,once,TRBJ2-3,TRBV19,CASSMVNRGQGDTQYF,TGTGCCAGTAGTATGGTCAACAGGGGGCAAGGAGATACGCAGTATTTT
NA,NA,TRBJ1-1,TRBV10-3,CAISEGRGRVDTEAFF,TGTGCCATCAGTGAGGGGCGCGGCAGGGTGGACACTGAAGCTTTCTTT
NA,once,TRBJ1-2,TRBV6-5,CASSYAGPYGYTF,TGTGCCAGCAGTTACGCAGGTCCCTATGGCTACACCTTC
NA,few,TRBJ1-5,TRBV15,CATSRVGEGYSNQPQHF,TGTGCCACCAGCAGAGTGGGGGAGGGTTATAGCAATCAGCCCCAGCATTTT
TRBD1,NA,TRBJ2-7,TRBV27,CASQGAEFEQYF,TGTGCCAGCCAGGGGGCAGAATTCGAGCAGTACTTC
TRBD2,NA,TRBJ2-7,TRBV7-8,CASSEGLAGYNEQYF,TGTGCCAGCAGCGAGGGGCTAGCGGGATACAACGAGCAGTACTTC
TRBD1,once,TRBJ1-5,TRBV28,CASSFRDRGLQPQHF,TGTGCCAGCAGTTTCCGGGACAGGGGGCTACAGCCCCAGCATTTT
TRBD2,NA,TRBJ2-1,TRBV6-5,CASSYGAGGPEQFF,TGTGCCAGCAGTTACGGGGCGGGAGGCCCTGAGCAGTTCTTC
NA,once,TRBJ2-5,TRBV9,CASSATGTPPETQYF,TGTGCCAGCAGTGCAACCGGGACTCCGCCGGAGACCCAGTACTTC
TRBD1,NA,TRBJ1-2,TRBV6-6,CASSLQGDYGYTF,TGTGCCAGCAGTCTACAGGGGGACTATGGCTACACCTTC
TRBD2,NA,TRBJ2-1,TRBV6-5,CASSAGTSGRAKRFF,TGTGCCAGCAGTGCCGGGACTAGCGGGAGGGCCAAGCGGTTCTTC
NA,few,TRBJ1-5,TRBV7-2,CASSLGAGDQPQHF,TGTGCCAGCAGCTTAGGGGCAGGGGACCAGCCCCAGCATTTT
NA,few,TRBJ2-1,TRBV6-1,CASSESGPYNEQFF,TGTGCCAGCAGTGAGAGCGGGCCCTACAATGAGCAGTTCTTC
TRBD2,once,TRBJ2-3,TRBV11-3,CASSLGLAGAADTQYF,TGTGCCAGCAGCTTAGGGCTAGCGGGAGCGGCAGATACGCAGTATTTT
TRBD1,NA,TRBJ2-2,TRBV11-3,CASSPGTGRDGELFF,TGTGCCAGCAGCCCCGGGACAGGGCGGGACGGGGAGCTGTTTTTT
NA,NA,TRBJ2-3,TRBV27,CASSFYSVYTDTQYF,TGTGCCAGCAGTTTTTATAGCGTTTACACAGATACGCAGTATTTT
TRBD2,NA,TRBJ2-1,TRBV12-5,CASGLAATSLSYNEQFF,TGTGCTAGTGGCCTAGCGGCGACCTCACTCTCCTACAATGAGCAGTTCTTC
TRBD1,NA,TRBJ1-5,TRBV29-1,CSVRTGNSNQPQHF,TGCAGCGTGAGGACAGGGAATAGCAATCAGCCCCAGCATTTT
TRBD1,NA,TRBJ1-5,TRBV7-9,CASSTGQGAIGNQPQHF,TGTGCCAGCAGCACCGGACAGGGGGCGATCGGCAATCAGCCCCAGCATTTT
TRBD2,NA,TRBJ2-5,TRBV5-1,CASSLASLAGGETQYF,TGCGCCAGCAGCTTGGCCTCACTAGCGGGAGGTGAGACCCAGTACTTC
NA,NA,TRBJ2-5,TRBV7-2,CASSLGRVEETQYF,TGTGCCAGCAGCTTAGGGCGGGTTGAAGAGACCCAGTACTTC
TRBD1,once,TRBJ2-7,TRBV11-2,CASSPRLGQGIYEQYF,TGTGCCAGCAGCCCCAGGTTAGGACAGGGAATCTACGAGCAGTACTTC
TRBD2,NA,TRBJ2-7,TRBV5-1,CASSLEAGGGYEQYF,TGCGCCAGCAGCTTGGAGGCGGGAGGAGGCTACGAGCAGTACTTC
NA,NA,TRBJ2-3,TRBV12-5,CASGLGLSGDTQYF,TGTGCTAGTGGTTTGGGACTATCGGGAGATACGCAGTATTTT
NA,NA,TRBJ2-5,TRBV25-1,CASSEYDSQETQYF,TGTGCCAGCAGTGAATATGACAGCCAAGAGACCCAGTACTTC
NA,NA,TRBJ2-5,TRBV15,CATSRDRRETQYF,TGTGCCACCAGCAGAGATAGGAGAGAGACCCAGTACTTC
TRBD1,NA,TRBJ2-7,TRBV10-3,CAISEAGGDEQYF,TGTGCCATCAGTGAAGCAGGGGGCGACGAGCAGTACTTC
NA,NA,TRBJ1-1,TRBV19,CASSKRGQTEAFF,TGTGCCAGTAGTAAGCGGGGGCAGACTGAAGCTTTCTTT